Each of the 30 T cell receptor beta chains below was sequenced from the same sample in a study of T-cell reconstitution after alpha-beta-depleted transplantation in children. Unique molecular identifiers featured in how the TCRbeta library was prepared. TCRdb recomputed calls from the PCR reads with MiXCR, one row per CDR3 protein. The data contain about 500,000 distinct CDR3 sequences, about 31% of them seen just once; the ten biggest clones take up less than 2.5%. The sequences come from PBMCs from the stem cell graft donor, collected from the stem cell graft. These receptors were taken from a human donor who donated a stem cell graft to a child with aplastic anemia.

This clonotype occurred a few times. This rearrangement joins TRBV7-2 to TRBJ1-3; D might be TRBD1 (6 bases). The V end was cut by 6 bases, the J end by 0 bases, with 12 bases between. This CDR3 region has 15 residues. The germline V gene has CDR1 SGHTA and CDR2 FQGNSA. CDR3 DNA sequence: TGTGCCAGCAGTTTCGGGGGGCCCTCTGGAAACACCATATATTTT. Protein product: CASSFGGPSGNTIYF.

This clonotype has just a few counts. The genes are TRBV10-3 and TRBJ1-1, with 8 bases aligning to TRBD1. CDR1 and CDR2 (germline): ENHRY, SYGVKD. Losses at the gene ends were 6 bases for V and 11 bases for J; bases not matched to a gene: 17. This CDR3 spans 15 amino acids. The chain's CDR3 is CAISPHSGGPEGAFF. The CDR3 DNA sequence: TGTGCCATCAGCCCCCACTCAGGGGGCCCTGAGGGGGCTTTCTTT.

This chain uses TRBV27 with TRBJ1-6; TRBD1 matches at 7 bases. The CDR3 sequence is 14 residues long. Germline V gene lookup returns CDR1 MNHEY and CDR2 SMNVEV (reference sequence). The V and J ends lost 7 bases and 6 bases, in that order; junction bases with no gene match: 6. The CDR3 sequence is CASKGAGGNSPLHF. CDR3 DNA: TGTGCCAGCAAGGGGGCGGGGGGTAATTCACCCCTCCACTTT.

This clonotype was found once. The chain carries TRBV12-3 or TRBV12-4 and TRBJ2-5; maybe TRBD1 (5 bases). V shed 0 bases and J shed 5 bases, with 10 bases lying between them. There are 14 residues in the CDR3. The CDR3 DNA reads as TGTGCCAGCAGTTTAGCGGGGCGCCTGGAGACCCAGTACTTC. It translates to CASSLAGRLETQYF.

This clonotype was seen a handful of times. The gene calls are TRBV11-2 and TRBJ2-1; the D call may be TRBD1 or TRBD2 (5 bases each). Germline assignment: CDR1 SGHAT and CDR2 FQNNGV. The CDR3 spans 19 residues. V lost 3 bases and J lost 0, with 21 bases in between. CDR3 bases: TGTGCCAGCAGCTTCGAGGGACGGCGGACAACTAGCTCCTACAATGAGCAGTTCTTC. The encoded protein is CASSFEGRRTTSSYNEQFF.

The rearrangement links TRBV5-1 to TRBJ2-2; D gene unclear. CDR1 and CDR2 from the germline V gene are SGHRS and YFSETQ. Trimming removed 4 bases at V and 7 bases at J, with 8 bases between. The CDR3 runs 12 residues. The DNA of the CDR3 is TGCGCCAGCAGCGGTCAGGTCGGGGAGCTGTTTTTT. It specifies CASSGQVGELFF.

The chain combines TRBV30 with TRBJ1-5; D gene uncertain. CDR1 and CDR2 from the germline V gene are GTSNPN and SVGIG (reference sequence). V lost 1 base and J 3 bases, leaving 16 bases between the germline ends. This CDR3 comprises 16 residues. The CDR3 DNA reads TGTGCCTGGAGTGGGAGGGCCCCCGAACCCAATCAGCCCCAGCATTTT. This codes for CAWSGRAPEPNQPQHF.

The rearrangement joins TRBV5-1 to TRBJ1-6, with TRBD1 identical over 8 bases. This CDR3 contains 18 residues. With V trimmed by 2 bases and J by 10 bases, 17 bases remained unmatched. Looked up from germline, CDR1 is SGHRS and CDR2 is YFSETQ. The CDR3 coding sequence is TGCGCCAGCAGCTTTTCGAGCATCAGGACAGGGAGGGGATCACCCCTCCACTTT. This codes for CASSFSSIRTGRGSPLHF. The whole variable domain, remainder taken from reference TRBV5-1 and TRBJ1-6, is KAGVTQTPRYLIKTRGQQVTLSCSPISGHRSVSWYQQTPGQGLQFLFEYFSETQRNKGNFPGRFSGRQFSNSRSEMNVSTLELGDSALYLCASSFSSIRTGRGSPLHFGNGTRLTVT.

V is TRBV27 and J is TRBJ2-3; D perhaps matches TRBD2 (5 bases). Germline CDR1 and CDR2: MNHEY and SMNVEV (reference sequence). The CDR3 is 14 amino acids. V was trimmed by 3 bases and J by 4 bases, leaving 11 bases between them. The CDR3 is CASSFGSRADTQYF. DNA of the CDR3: TGTGCCAGCAGTTTCGGGTCGAGGGCAGATACGCAGTATTTT.

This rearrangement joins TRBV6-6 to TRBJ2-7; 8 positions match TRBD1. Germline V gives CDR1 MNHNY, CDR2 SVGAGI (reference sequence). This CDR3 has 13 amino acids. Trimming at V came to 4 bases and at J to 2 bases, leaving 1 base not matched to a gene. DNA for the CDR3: TGTGCCAGCAGTTCGACAGGGGCCTACGAGCAGTACGTC. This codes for CASSSTGAYEQYV.

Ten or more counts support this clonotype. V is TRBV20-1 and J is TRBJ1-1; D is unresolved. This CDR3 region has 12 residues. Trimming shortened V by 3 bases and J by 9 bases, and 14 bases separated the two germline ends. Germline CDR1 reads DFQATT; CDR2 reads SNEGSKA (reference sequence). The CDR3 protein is CSASDRYSKAFF. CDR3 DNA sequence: TGCAGTGCTAGCGATAGGTACAGCAAAGCTTTCTTT.

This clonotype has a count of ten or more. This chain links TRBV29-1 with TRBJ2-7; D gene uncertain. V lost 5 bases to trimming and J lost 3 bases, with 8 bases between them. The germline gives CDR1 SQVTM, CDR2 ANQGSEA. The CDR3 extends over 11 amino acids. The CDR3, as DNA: TGCAGCGTTAGTCAGCACTACGAGCAGTACTTC. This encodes CSVSQHYEQYF.

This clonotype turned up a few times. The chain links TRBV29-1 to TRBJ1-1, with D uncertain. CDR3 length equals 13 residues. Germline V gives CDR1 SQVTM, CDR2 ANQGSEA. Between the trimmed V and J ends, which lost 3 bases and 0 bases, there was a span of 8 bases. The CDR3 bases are TGCAGCGTTGAGATACAGTTGAACACTGAAGCTTTCTTT. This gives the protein CSVEIQLNTEAFF.

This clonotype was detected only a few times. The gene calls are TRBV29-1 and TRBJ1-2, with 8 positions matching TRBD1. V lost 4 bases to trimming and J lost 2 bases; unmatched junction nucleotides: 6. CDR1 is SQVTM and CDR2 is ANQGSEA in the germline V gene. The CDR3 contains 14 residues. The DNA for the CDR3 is TGCAGCGTTGCCTTGACAGGGGTCAACTATGGCTACACCTTC. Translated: CSVALTGVNYGYTF.

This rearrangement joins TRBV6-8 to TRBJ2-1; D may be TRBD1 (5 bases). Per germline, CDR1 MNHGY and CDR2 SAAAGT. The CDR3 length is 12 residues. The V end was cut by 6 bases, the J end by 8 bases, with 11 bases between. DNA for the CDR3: TGTGCCAGCAGACCAGGGTGGGATGAGCAGTTCTTC. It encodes CASRPGWDEQFF.

As DNA, the CDR3 is TGTGCCAGCAGCGAATTAGGACGAGGGGGGGCTAATGAAAAACTGTTTTTT. As protein: CASSELGRGGANEKLFF. The gene calls are TRBV7-2 and TRBJ1-4; possibly TRBD1 for D (6 bases). The V gene lost 5 bases and the J gene lost 3 bases, with 19 bases spanning the gap. From germline, CDR1 is SGHTA and CDR2 FQGNSA. CDR3 size: 17 residues. The full variable domain, rest sourced from reference TRBV7-2 and TRBJ1-4, is GAGVSQSPSNKVTEKGKDVELRCDPISGHTALYWYRQSLGQGLEFLIYFQGNSAPDKSGLPSDRFSAERTGGSVSTLTIQRTQQEDSAVYLCASSELGRGGANEKLFFGSGTQLSVL.

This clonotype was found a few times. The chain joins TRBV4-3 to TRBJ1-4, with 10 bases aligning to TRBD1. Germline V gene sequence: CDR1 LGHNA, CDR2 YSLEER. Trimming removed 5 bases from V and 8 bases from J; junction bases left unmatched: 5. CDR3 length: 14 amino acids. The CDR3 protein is CASSYGTGAEKLFF. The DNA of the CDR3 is TGCGCCAGCAGCTATGGGACAGGGGCGGAAAAACTGTTTTTT.

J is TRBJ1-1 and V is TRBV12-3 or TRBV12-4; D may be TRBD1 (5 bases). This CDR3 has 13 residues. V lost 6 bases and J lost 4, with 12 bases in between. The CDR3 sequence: CASSGGLGTEAFF. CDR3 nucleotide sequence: TGTGCCAGCAGCGGGGGGTTGGGCACTGAAGCTTTCTTT.

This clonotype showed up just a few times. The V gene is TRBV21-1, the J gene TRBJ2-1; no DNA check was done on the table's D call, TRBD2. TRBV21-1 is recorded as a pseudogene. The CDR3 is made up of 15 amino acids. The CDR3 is CASSGGSGAYNEQFF. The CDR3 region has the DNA TGTGCCAGCAGCGGCGGTAGCGGGGCTTACAATGAGCAGTTCTTC.

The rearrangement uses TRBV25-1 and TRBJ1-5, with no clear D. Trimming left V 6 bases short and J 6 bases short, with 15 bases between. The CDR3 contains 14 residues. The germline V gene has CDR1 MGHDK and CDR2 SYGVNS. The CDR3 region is CASSIGGGGQPQHF. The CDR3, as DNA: TGTGCCAGCAGCATCGGCGGAGGTGGTCAGCCCCAGCATTTT.

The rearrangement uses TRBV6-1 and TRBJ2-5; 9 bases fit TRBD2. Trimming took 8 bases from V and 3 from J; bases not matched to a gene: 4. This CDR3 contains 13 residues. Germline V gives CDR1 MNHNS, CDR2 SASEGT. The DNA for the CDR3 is TGTGCCAGCTTCCGACTAGCGGAAGAGACCCAGTACTTC. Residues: CASFRLAEETQYF.

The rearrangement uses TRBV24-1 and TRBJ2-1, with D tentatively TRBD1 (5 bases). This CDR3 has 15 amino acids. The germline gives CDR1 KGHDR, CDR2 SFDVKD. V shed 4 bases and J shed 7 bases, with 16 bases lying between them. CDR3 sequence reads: CATSDPLVQGNEQFF. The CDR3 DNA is TGTGCCACCAGTGACCCCCTTGTTCAGGGTAATGAGCAGTTCTTC.

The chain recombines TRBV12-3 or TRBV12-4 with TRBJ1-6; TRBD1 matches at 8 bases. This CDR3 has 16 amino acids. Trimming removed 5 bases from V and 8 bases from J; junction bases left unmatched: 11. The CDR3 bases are TGTGCCAGCAGTCCCCGGACAGGGCTTTCCTATTCACCCCTCCACTTT. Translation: CASSPRTGLSYSPLHF.

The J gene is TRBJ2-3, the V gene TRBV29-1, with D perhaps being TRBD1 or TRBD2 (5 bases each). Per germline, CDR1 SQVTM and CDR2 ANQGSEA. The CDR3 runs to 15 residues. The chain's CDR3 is CTTNPGTTSTDTQYF. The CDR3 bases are TGCACCACGAACCCGGGGACGACTAGCACAGATACGCAGTATTTT.

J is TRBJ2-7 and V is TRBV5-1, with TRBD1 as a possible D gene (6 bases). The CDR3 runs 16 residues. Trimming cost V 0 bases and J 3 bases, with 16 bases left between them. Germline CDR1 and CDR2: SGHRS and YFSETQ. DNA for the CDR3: TGCGCCAGCAGCTTGGGATCGGTGGACAGCCTCTACGAGCAGTACGTC. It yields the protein CASSLGSVDSLYEQYV.

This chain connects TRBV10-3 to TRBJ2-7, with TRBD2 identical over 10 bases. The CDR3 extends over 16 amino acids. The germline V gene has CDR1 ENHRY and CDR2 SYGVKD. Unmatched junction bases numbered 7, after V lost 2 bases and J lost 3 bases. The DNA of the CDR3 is TGTGCCATCAGTGAGGGGGTACTAGCGGGAATCTACGAGCAGTACGTC. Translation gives CAISEGVLAGIYEQYV.

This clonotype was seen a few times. CDR3 DNA sequence: TGTGCCAGCAGCGTATCAGAGGGAAACACCATATATTTT. Protein product: CASSVSEGNTIYF. This chain connects TRBV9 to TRBJ1-3; D is uncertain. Trimming pared 1 base from V and 4 bases from J, leaving 6 bases between. From germline, CDR1 is SGDLS and CDR2 YYNGEE. The CDR3 runs 13 residues.

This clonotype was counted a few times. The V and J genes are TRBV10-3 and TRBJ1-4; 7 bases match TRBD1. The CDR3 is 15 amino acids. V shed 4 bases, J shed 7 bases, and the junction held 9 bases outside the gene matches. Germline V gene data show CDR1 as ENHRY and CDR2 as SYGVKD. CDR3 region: CAISARGQSSEKLFF. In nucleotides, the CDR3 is TGTGCCATCAGTGCAAGGGGACAGAGTTCTGAAAAACTGTTTTTT.

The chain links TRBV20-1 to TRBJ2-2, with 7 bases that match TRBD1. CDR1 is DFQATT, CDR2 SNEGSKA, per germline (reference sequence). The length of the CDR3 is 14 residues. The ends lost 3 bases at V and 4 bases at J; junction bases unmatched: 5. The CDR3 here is CSARRTGLTGELFF. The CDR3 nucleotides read TGCAGTGCTAGGAGGACAGGCCTCACCGGGGAGCTGTTTTTT.

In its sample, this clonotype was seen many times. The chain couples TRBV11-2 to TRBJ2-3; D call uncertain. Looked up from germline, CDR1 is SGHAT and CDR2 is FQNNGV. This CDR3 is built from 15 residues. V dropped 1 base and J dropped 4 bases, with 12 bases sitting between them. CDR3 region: CASSLVGAVADTQYF. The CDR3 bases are TGTGCCAGCAGCTTAGTTGGAGCTGTCGCAGATACGCAGTATTTT.